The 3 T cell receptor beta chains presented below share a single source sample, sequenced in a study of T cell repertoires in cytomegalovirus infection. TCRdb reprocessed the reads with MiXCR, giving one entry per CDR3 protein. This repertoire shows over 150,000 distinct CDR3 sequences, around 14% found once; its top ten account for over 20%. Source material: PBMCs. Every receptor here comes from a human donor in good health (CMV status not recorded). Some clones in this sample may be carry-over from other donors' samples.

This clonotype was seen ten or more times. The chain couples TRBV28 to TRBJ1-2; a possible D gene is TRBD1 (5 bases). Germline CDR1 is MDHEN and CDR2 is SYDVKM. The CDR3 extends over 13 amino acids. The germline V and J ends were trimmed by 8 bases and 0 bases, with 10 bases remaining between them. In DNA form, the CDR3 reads TGTGCCAGCTCAGGGAGTCCTAACTATGGCTACACCTTC. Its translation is CASSGSPNYGYTF.

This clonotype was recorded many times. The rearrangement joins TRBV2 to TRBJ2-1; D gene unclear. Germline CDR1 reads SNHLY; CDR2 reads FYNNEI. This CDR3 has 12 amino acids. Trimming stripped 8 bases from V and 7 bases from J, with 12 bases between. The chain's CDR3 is CASAPASNEQFF. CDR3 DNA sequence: TGTGCCAGCGCCCCTGCTTCTAATGAGCAGTTCTTC.

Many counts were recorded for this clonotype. The CDR3 region has the DNA TGTGCCAGCAGTCGGACAGCGGACACTGAAGCTTTCTTT. This gives the protein CASSRTADTEAFF. The gene calls are TRBV7-3 and TRBJ1-1, with D tentatively TRBD1 (6 bases). Trimming cost V 6 bases and J 3 bases, with 11 bases left between them. The CDR3 consists of 13 residues. Per the germline V gene, CDR1 is SGHTA and CDR2 is FQGTGA.